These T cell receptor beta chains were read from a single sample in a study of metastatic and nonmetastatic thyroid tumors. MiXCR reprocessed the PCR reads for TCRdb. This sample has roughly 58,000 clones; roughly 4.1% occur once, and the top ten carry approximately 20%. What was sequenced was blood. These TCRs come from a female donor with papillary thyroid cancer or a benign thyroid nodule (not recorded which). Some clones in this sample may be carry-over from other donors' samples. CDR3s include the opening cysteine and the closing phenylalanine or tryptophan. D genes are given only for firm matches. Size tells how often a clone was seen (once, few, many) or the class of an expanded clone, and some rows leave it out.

CDR3aa: CASSRIINQPQHF
CDR3nt: TGTGCCAGTAGTAGGATCATCAATCAGCCCCAGCATTTT
j_gene: TRBJ1-5
abundance: many
v_gene: TRBV19
d_gene: .

CDR3aa: CASSLTEASTDTQYF
CDR3nt: TGTGCCAGTAGTTTGACAGAGGCTAGCACAGATACGCAGTATTTT
j_gene: TRBJ2-3
abundance: few
v_gene: TRBV19
d_gene: .

CDR3aa: CASSYFGRGNYQYF
CDR3nt: TGTGCCAGCAGTTACTTCGGTAGGGGGAACTATCAGTACTTC
j_gene: TRBJ2-7
abundance: .
v_gene: TRBV6-5
d_gene: .

CDR3aa: CASNRTANTGELFF
CDR3nt: TGTGCCAGCAACCGAACAGCGAACACCGGGGAGCTGTTTTTT
j_gene: TRBJ2-2
abundance: few
v_gene: TRBV7-9
d_gene: .

CDR3aa: CATSDRLAGGYNEQFF
CDR3nt: TGTGCCACCAGTGACAGACTAGCGGGAGGCTACAATGAGCAGTTCTTC
j_gene: TRBJ2-1
abundance: many
v_gene: TRBV24-1
d_gene: TRBD2

CDR3aa: CASSLDHHEQYF
CDR3nt: TGTGCCAGCAGTTTAGATCATCACGAGCAGTACTTC
j_gene: TRBJ2-7
abundance: few
v_gene: TRBV28
d_gene: .

CDR3aa: CASQRDRGNTQYF
CDR3nt: TGTGCCAGCCAGCGGGATCGGGGAAATACGCAGTATTTT
j_gene: TRBJ2-3
abundance: many
v_gene: TRBV6-1
d_gene: TRBD2

CDR3aa: CASSHSSGRPGEQYF
CDR3nt: TGCGCCAGCAGCCACTCTAGCGGGAGGCCGGGAGAGCAGTACTTC
j_gene: TRBJ2-7
abundance: many
v_gene: TRBV4-1
d_gene: TRBD2

CDR3aa: CASSLSWYSGRVGNEQFF
CDR3nt: TGCGCCAGCAGCTTGTCCTGGTATAGCGGGAGGGTGGGCAATGAGCAGTTCTTC
j_gene: TRBJ2-1
abundance: many
v_gene: TRBV5-1
d_gene: TRBD2

CDR3aa: CAWWRGPGDEQFF
CDR3nt: TGTGCCTGGTGGCGGGGGCCAGGGGATGAGCAGTTCTTC
j_gene: TRBJ2-1
abundance: many
v_gene: TRBV30
d_gene: .

CDR3aa: CASSFGGLTETQYF
CDR3nt: TGCGCCAGCAGCTTCGGAGGGCTGACCGAGACCCAGTACTTC
j_gene: TRBJ2-5
abundance: many
v_gene: TRBV5-1
d_gene: .

CDR3aa: CASSLSGNNEQFF
CDR3nt: TGTGCCAGCTCACTTAGCGGGAACAATGAGCAGTTCTTC
j_gene: TRBJ2-1
abundance: few
v_gene: TRBV18
d_gene: TRBD2

CDR3aa: CASSQEGGRGTEAFF
CDR3nt: TGTGCCAGCAGCCAAGAGGGGGGGAGGGGCACTGAAGCTTTCTTT
j_gene: TRBJ1-1
abundance: many
v_gene: TRBV4-2
d_gene: .

CDR3aa: CAIGGGAATSPLHF
CDR3nt: TGTGCCATCGGCGGCGGAGCAGCCACTTCACCCCTCCACTTT
j_gene: TRBJ1-6
abundance: few
v_gene: TRBV10-3
d_gene: .

CDR3aa: CASSLGGIDEQFF
CDR3nt: TGTGCCAGCAGTTTGGGCGGGATCGATGAGCAGTTCTTC
j_gene: TRBJ2-1
abundance: many
v_gene: TRBV28
d_gene: .

CDR3aa: CSAAIPGQGYREQFF
CDR3nt: TGCAGTGCTGCAATACCGGGACAGGGATACAGGGAGCAGTTCTTC
j_gene: TRBJ2-1
abundance: few
v_gene: TRBV20-1
d_gene: TRBD1

CDR3aa: CASSEDPPSNQPQHF
CDR3nt: TGTGCCAGCAGTGAAGATCCCCCGAGCAATCAGCCCCAGCATTTT
j_gene: TRBJ1-5
abundance: many
v_gene: TRBV2
d_gene: .

CDR3aa: CSARRGTSGTDTQYF
CDR3nt: TGCAGTGCTAGACGGGGGACTAGCGGCACAGATACGCAGTATTTT
j_gene: TRBJ2-3
abundance: many
v_gene: TRBV20-1
d_gene: TRBD2